This TCR beta chain came from a study of graft-versus-host responses after intestinal transplantation. Study-wide context: All recipients were transplanted with multivisceral, liver-intestinal, or isolated intestinal grafts. The whole recipient group had anti-thymocyte globulin induction followed by tacrolimus and steroids for roughly three years. General study points: Detected in recipient marrow were GvH clones, some of which were first observed in ileum or blood. The highest levels of circulating GvH clones went along with early declines in HvG clones after transplant.

In regard to this clone: Its antigen is currently unknown.

This CDR3 has 15 amino acids. V lost 7 bases to trimming and J lost 5 bases, with 20 bases between them. Germline values: CDR1 SNHLY, CDR2 FYNNEI. The assay was immunoSEQ multiplex PCR, and TCRdb's table has in-frame clones only and misses some. The data contain 90,000 to 150,000 clones, 85% to 95% of them singletons. The V gene is TRBV2, the J gene TRBJ2-5, with D perhaps TRBD2 (6 bases). This TCR derives from a human donor who received an intestinal transplant. The specimen was unstimulated CD4+ T cells sorted from spleen or lymph node cells, collected before intestinal transplant. CDR3 sequence (DNA): TGTGCCAGCACCCCGACTAGTTCCGGTGTGGAGACCCAGTACTTC. Residues: CASTPTSSGVETQYF.